This T cell receptor beta chain is from a study of blood T cells in healthy people across ages. This clonotype has ten or more counts. What it recognizes is unknown. Primed by a sample-barcoded 5' primer and a J-beta primer mix, a second PCR proceeded for about 7 to 12 cycles. Each cDNA molecule received a tag from a template-switch adaptor that had 12 random nucleotides. Each sample provided no less than 2.5 million CDR3-containing paired-end reads. MiXCR, applied by TCRdb to the 5' RACE reads, yields one record per CDR3 protein. The repertoire consists of about 780,000 distinct CDR3 sequences, with 46% occurring once and the leading ten covering about a sixth. Points from the study as a whole: Investigators viewed diversity estimates from one million T cells as underestimates, the study reported.

The source of this sequence is a man older than 75 in good health. Sequenced material: blood.

CDR3 protein: CASSVSSGSSYEQFF. The CDR3 DNA reads as TGTGCCAGCAGCGTTTCTAGCGGGAGTTCGTATGAGCAGTTCTTC. The V call is TRBV7-2, the J call TRBJ2-1, with TRBD2 matching 10 bases. Germline CDR1 is SGHTA and CDR2 is FQGNSA. The CDR3 extends over 15 amino acids. Trimming cost V 5 bases and J 8 bases; bases outside gene matches: 9.